This T cell receptor beta chain came from a study of Graves' ophthalmopathy and Graves' hyperthyroidism. Amplifying from RNA transcripts, the study obtained TCR beta CDR3 regions. Following a first-round RT-PCR that used HTBI primers, a second-round multiplex PCR was carried out. TCRdb fed the multiplex PCR reads into MiXCR, producing one record per CDR3 protein. This table holds 200,000 to 250,000 distinct CDR3 sequences, 20% to 25% found once. CDR1 and CDR2 from the germline V gene are SGHRS and YFSETQ. V was shortened by 4 bases and J by 0 bases, with 17 bases between the two germline ends. This CDR3 has 18 amino acids.

The source is a woman in her forties or fifties with Graves' ophthalmopathy. The sequencing sample was made of peripheral blood. The chain employs TRBV5-1 and TRBJ1-6; no definite D call. CDR3 sequence (DNA): TGCGCCAGCAGCCCGGAGATTATGCGGACCTCCTATAATTCACCCCTCCACTTT. Residues: CASSPEIMRTSYNSPLHF.